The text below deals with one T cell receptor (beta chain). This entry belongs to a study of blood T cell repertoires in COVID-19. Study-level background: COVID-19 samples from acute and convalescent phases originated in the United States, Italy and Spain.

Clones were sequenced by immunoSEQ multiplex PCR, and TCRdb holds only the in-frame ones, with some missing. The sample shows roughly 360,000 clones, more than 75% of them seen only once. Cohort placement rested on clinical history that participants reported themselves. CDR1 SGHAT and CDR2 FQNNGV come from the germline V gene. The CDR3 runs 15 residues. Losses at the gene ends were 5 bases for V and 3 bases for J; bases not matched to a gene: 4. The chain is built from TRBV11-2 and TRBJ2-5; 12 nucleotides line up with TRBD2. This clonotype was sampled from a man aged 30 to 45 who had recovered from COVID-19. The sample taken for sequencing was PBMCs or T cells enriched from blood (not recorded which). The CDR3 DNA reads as TGTGCCAGCAGCCCCCGACTAGCGGGAGAAGAGACCCAGTACTTC. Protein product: CASSPRLAGEETQYF.